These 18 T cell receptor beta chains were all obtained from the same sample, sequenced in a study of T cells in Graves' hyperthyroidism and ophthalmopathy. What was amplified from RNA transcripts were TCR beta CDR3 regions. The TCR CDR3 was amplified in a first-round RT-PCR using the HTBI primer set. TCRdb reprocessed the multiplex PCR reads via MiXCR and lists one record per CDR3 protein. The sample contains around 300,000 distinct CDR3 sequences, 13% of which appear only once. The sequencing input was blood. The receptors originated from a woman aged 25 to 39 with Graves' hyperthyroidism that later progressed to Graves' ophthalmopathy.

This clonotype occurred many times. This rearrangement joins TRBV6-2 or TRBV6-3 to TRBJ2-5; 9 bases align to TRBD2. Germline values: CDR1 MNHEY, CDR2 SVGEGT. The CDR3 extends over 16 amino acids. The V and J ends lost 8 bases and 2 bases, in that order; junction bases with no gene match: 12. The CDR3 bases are TGTGCCAGCTCGACTAGCGGTACCCCGGTACAAGAGACCCAGTACTTC. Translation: CASSTSGTPVQETQYF.

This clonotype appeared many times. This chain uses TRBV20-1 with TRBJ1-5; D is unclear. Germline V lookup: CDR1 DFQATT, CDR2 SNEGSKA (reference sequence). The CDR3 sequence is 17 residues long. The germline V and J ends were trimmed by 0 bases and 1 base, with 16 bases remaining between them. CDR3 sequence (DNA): TGCAGTGCTAGAGATGGGCAGAAGGTCGGGAGCAATCAGCCCCAGCATTTT. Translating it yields CSARDGQKVGSNQPQHF.

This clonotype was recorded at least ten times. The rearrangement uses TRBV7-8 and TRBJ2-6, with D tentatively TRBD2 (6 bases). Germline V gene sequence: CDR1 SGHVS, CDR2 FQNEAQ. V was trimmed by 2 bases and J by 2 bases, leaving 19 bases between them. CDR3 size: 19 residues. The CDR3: CASSLLGGTPPPGANVLTF. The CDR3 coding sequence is TGTGCCAGCAGCTTACTTGGAGGGACCCCCCCCCCTGGGGCCAACGTCCTGACTTTC.

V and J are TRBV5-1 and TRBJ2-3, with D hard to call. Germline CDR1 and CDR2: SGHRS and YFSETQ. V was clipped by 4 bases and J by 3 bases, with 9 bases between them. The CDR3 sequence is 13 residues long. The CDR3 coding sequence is TGCGCCAGCAGCCTTGATACGACAGATACGCAGTATTTT. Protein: CASSLDTTDTQYF.

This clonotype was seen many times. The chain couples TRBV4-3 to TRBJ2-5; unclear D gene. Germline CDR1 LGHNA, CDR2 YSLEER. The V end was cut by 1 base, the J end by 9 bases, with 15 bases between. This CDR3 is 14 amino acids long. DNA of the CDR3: TGCGCCAGCAGCCAAGTGTCACGCTCGGCGGCCCAGTACTTC. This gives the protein CASSQVSRSAAQYF.

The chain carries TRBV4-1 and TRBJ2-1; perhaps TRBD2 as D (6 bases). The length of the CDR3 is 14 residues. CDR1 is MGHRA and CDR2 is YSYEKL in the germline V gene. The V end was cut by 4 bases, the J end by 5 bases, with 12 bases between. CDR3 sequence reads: CASSPVPGDNEQFF. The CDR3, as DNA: TGCGCCAGCAGCCCCGTCCCGGGGGACAATGAGCAGTTCTTC.

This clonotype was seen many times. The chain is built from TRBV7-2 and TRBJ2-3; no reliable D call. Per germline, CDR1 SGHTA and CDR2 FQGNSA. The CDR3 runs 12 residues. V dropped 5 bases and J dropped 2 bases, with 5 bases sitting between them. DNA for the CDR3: TGTGCCAGCAGCCGCTACACAGATACGCAGTATTTT. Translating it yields CASSRYTDTQYF.

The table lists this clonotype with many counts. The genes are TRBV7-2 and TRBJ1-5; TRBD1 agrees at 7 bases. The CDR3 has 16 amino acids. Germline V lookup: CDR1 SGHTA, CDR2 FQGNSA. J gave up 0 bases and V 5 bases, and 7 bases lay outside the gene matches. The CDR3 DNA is TGTGCCAGCAGCCCCCGGGACAGACTTAGCAATCAGCCCCAGCATTTT. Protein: CASSPRDRLSNQPQHF.

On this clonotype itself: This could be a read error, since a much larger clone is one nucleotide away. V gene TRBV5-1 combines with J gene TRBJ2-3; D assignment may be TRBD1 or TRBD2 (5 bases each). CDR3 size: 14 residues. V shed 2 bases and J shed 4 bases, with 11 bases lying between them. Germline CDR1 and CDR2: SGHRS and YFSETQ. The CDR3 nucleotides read TGCGCCAGCAGCTTAGTACAGGAGGCAGATACGCAGTATTTT. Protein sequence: CASSLVQEADTQYF.

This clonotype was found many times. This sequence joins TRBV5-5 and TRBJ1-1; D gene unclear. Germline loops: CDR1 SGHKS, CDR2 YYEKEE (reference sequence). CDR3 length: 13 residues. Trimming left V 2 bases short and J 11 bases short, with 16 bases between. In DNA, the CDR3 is TGTGCCAGCAGCTTCGTAGGAGGGTCGGTCGCTTTCTTT. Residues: CASSFVGGSVAFF.

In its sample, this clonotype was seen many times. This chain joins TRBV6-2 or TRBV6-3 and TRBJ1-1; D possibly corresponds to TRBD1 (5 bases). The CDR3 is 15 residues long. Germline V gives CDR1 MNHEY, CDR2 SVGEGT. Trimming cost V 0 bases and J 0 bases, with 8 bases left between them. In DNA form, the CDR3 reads TGTGCCAGCAGTTACTCGGGACTCATGAACACTGAAGCTTTCTTT. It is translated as CASSYSGLMNTEAFF.

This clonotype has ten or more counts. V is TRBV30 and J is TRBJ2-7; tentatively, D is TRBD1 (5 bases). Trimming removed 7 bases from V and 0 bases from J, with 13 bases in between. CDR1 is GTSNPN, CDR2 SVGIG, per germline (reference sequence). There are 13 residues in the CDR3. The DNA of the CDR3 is TGTGCCTACGAAGACAGTAGCTCCTACGAGCAGTACTTC. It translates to CAYEDSSSYEQYF.

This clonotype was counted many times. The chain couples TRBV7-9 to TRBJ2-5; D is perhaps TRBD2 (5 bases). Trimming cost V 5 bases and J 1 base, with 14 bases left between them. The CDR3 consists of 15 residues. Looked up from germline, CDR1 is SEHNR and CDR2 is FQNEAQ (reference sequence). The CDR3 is CASSPLSAGQETQYF. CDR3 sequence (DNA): TGTGCCAGCAGCCCCCTAAGTGCGGGCCAAGAGACCCAGTACTTC.

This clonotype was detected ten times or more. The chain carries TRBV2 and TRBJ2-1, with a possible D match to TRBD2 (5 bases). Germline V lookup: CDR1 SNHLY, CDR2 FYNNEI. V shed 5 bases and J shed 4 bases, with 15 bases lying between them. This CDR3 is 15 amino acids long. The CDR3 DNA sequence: TGTGCCAGCAGTCTGGACGGGATGGAATACAATGAGCAGTTCTTC. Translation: CASSLDGMEYNEQFF.

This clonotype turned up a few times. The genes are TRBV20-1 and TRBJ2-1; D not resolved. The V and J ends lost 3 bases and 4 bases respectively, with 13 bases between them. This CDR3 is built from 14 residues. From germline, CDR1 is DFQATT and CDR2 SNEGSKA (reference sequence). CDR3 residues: CSARHGEPYNEQFF. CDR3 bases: TGCAGTGCTAGGCATGGGGAACCATACAATGAGCAGTTCTTC.

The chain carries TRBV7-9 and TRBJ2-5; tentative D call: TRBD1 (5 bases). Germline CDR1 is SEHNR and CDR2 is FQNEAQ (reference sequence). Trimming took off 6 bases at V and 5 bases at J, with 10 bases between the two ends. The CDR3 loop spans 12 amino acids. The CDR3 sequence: CASRQELETQYF. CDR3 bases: TGTGCCAGCAGACAGGAGCTCGAGACCCAGTACTTC.

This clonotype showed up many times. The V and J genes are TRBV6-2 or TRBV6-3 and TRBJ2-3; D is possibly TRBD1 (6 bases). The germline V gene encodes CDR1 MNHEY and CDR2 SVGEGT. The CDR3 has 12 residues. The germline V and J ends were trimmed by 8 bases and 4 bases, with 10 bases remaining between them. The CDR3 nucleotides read TGTGCCAGCGCGAAGGGGGCAGATACGCAGTATTTT. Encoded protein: CASAKGADTQYF.

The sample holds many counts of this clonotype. Here the CDR3 DNA reads TGTGCCTGGAGTGTATCAGGGTTCAATCAGCCCCAGCATTTT. Protein sequence: CAWSVSGFNQPQHF. The gene calls are TRBV30 and TRBJ1-5; TRBD1 might be the D (5 bases). V lost 0 bases, J lost 3 bases, and 9 bases lay in between. The CDR3 runs to 14 residues. Germline V gives CDR1 GTSNPN, CDR2 SVGIG (reference sequence).